The next 4 T cell receptor beta chains were all read from a single sample in a study of shared clonotypes between healthy human individuals. Profiled with immunoSEQ multiplex PCR; TCRdb holds only in-frame clones, not every one. The data show over a million clones, with more than 95% seen just once and over 1% held by the top ten. Source material: naive CD4+ T cells sorted from blood. This sample's subset: CD45RA+ positively selected. The receptors here all came from a man aged 25-40 years in good health.

In DNA form, the CDR3 reads TGTGCCAGCAGTCGTACAGGGACGTATGGCTACACCTTC. Translation: CASSRTGTYGYTF. The V and J genes are TRBV27 and TRBJ1-2; tentative D call: TRBD1 (6 bases). The V end was cut by 5 bases, the J end by 5 bases, with 12 bases between. This CDR3 has 13 amino acids. Germline V lookup: CDR1 MNHEY, CDR2 SMNVEV (reference sequence).

A single count supports this clone. The V and J genes are TRBV2 and TRBJ2-1; maybe TRBD2 (6 bases). The germline V and J ends were trimmed by 6 bases and 4 bases, with 16 bases remaining between them. The length of the CDR3 is 15 residues. Germline V gene data show CDR1 as SNHLY and CDR2 as FYNNEI. This chain's CDR3 is CASRTRYSLYNEQFF. The CDR3 region has the DNA TGTGCCAGCAGGACTAGGTATAGCCTATACAATGAGCAGTTCTTC.

This chain uses TRBV9 with TRBJ2-2, with 8 bases matching TRBD2. J was trimmed by 7 bases and V by 4 bases; bases with no gene match: 12. This CDR3 region has 16 residues. Per the germline V gene, CDR1 is SGDLS and CDR2 is YYNGEE. CDR3 sequence: CASSPREAGVFGELFF. CDR3 in DNA: TGTGCCAGCAGCCCCCGGGAAGCGGGAGTCTTCGGGGAGCTGTTTTTT.

The CDR3 protein is CASSLYTGSYEQYF. The CDR3 DNA reads as TGTGCCAGCAGTCTATATACAGGATCCTACGAGCAGTACTTC. V usage is TRBV27 and J usage is TRBJ2-7; the D gene is possibly TRBD1 (5 bases). Trimming pared 5 bases from V and 1 base from J, leaving 12 bases between. This CDR3 contains 14 residues. The germline V gene encodes CDR1 MNHEY and CDR2 SMNVEV (reference sequence).